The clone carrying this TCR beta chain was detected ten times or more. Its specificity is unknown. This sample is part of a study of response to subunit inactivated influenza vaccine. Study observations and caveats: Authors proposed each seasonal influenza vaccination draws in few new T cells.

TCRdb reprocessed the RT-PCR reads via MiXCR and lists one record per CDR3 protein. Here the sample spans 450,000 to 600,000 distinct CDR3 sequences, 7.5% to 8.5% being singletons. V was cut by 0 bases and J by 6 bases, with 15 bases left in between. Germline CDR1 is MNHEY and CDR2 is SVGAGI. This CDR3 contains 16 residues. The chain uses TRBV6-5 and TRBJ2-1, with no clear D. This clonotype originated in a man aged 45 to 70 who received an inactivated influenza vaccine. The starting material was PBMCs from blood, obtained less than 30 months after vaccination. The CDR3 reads CASSYSLGSRANEQFF. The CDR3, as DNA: TGTGCCAGCAGTTACTCGTTAGGTAGCCGGGCCAATGAGCAGTTCTTC.